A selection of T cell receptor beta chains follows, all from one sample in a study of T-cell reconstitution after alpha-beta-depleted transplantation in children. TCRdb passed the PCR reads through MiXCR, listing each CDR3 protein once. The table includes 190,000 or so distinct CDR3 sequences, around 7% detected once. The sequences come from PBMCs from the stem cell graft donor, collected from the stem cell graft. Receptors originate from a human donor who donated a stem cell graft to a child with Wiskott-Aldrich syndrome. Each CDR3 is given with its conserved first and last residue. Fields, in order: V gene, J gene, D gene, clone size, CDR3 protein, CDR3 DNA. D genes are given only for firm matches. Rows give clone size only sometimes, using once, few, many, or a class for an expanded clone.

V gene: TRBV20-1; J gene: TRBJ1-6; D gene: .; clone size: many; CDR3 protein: CSANPGVNSPLHF; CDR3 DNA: TGCAGTGCTAACCCGGGAGTAAATTCACCCCTCCACTTT
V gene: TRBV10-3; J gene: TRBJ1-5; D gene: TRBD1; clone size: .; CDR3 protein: CAISESSQGVVQPQHF; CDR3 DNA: TGTGCCATCAGTGAGTCCTCGCAGGGGGTCGTTCAGCCCCAGCATTTT
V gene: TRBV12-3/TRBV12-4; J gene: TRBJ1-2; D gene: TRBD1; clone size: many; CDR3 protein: CASSPNRGSDYGYTF; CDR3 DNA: TGTGCCAGCAGTCCGAACAGGGGATCGGACTATGGCTACACCTTC
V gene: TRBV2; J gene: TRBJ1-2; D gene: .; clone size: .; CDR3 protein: CAITLPRGASGSYTF; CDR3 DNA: TGTGCCATCACACTCCCCCGGGGGGCGAGCGGCTCCTACACCTTC
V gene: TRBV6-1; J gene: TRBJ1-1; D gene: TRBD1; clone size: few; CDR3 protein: CASRRTGRMNTEAFF; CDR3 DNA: TGTGCCAGCAGAAGGACAGGTCGCATGAACACTGAAGCTTTCTTT
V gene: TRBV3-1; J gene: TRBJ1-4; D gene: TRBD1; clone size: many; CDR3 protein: CASSLQTGGSSNEKLFF; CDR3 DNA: TGTGCCAGCAGCCTTCAAACAGGGGGCTCATCTAATGAAAAACTGTTTTTT
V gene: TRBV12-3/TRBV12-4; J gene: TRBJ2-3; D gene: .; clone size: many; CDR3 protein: CASSLTQTQYF; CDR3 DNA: TGTGCCAGCAGTCTCACTCAAACGCAGTATTTT
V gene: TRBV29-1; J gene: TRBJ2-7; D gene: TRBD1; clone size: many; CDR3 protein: CSVPGTGSYEQYF; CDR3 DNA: TGCAGCGTTCCCGGGACAGGGTCCTACGAGCAGTACTTC
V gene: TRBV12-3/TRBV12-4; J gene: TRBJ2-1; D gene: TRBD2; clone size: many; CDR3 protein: CASSVSGSIPSYNEQFF; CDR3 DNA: TGTGCCAGCAGCGTCAGCGGGAGCATCCCATCCTACAATGAGCAGTTCTTC
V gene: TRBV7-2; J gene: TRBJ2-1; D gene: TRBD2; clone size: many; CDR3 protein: CASSLALAGGLNEQFF; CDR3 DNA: TGTGCCAGCAGCTTAGCGCTAGCGGGAGGCCTCAATGAGCAGTTCTTC
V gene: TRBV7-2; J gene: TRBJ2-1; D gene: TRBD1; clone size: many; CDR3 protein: CASSFRDSHYNEQFF; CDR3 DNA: TGTGCCAGCAGCTTCAGGGACAGTCACTACAATGAGCAGTTCTTC
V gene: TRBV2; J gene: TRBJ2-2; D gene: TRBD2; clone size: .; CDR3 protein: CASSALAGVGGELFF; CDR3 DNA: TGTGCCAGCAGTGCTCTAGCGGGAGTAGGCGGGGAGCTGTTTTTT
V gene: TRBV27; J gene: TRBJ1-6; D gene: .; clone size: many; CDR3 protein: CASRSGVRSPLHF; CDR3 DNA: TGTGCCAGCCGTTCTGGGGTAAGGTCACCCCTCCACTTT
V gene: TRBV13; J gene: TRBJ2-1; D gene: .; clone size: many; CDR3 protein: CASSSIYNEQFF; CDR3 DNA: TGTGCCAGCAGCTCTATATACAATGAGCAGTTCTTC
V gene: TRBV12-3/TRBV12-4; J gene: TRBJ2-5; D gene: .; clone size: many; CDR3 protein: CASSQTIETQYF; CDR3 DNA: TGTGCCAGCAGCCAGACCATAGAGACCCAGTACTTC
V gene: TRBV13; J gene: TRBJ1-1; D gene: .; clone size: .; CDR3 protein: CASSLLIALNTEAFF; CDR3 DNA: TGTGCCAGCAGCCTACTCATAGCTTTGAACACTGAAGCTTTCTTT
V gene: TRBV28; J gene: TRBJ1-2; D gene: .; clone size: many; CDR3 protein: CASSPGPSNRGYTF; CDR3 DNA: TGTGCCAGCAGTCCCGGGCCGAGCAATCGGGGCTACACCTTC
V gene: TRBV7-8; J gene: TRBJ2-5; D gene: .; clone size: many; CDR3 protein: CASSLVGRETQYF; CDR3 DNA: TGTGCCAGCAGCTTAGTTGGGAGAGAGACCCAGTACTTC
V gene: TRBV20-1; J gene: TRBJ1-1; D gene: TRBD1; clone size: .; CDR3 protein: CSASQGGNTEAFF; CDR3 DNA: TGCAGTGCGTCGCAGGGGGGGAACACTGAAGCTTTCTTT